The next 15 T cell receptor beta chains were all read from a single sample in a study of human T cells and chemical hapten exposure. Time point meaning: patch test 1, 2 weeks after DPC sensitization. Treatment denoted: therapeutic diphenylcyclopropenone sensitization with weekly scalp DPC. TCRdb re-called the RACE reads through MiXCR, storing one row per CDR3 protein. The sample yields some 170,000 distinct CDR3 sequences, around 24% seen once. The material sequenced was whole blood, taken in connection with sensitization to the hapten diphenylcyclopropenone (DPC). The receptors come from a woman aged 45-59 years with alopecia areata. Some clones in this sample may be carry-over from other donors' samples.

This clonotype was seen a handful of times. The chain couples TRBV24-1 to TRBJ2-5; D is possibly TRBD1 or TRBD2 (5 bases each). Deletions cut 3 bases from V and 7 bases from J, with 11 bases between. Germline-derived CDR1 and CDR2 are KGHDR and SFDVKD. This CDR3 contains 13 residues. CDR3 sequence reads: CATSDGTLATQYF. The CDR3 DNA sequence: TGTGCCACCAGTGATGGGACGCTAGCGACCCAGTACTTC.

This clonotype was detected many times. V and J are TRBV28 and TRBJ2-7; perhaps D is TRBD1 or TRBD2 (7 bases each). V shed 3 bases and J shed 3 bases, with 12 bases lying between them. This CDR3 comprises 14 residues. The germline V gene encodes CDR1 MDHEN and CDR2 SYDVKM. The CDR3 reads CASSFSGGVYEQYF. CDR3 bases: TGTGCCAGCAGTTTTTCAGGGGGGGTCTACGAGCAGTACTTC.

This clonotype has just a few counts. The chain is built from TRBV15 and TRBJ2-1, with a tentative D call TRBD2 (6 bases). Trimming stripped 2 bases from V and 9 bases from J, with 20 bases between. The length of the CDR3 is 16 residues. Germline assignment: CDR1 LNHNV and CDR2 YYDKDF (reference sequence). The CDR3 sequence is CATSRSAPGGFGEQFF. The DNA of the CDR3 is TGTGCCACCAGCAGAAGTGCCCCAGGAGGGTTCGGTGAGCAGTTCTTC. Full variable domain (remainder filled in from reference TRBV15 and TRBJ2-1): DAMVIQNPRYQVTQFGKPVTLSCSQTLNHNVMYWYQQKSSQAPKLLFHYYDKDFNNEADTPDNFQSRRPNTSFCFLDIRSPGLGDTAMYLCATSRSAPGGFGEQFFGPGTRLTVL.

The genes are TRBV27 and TRBJ1-1, with D unresolved. Trimming pared 9 bases from V and 5 bases from J, leaving 16 bases between. Per germline, CDR1 MNHEY and CDR2 SMNVEV (reference sequence). CDR3 size: 13 residues. CDR3 in DNA: TGTGCCAGTAAGTCTGGACTGGGTACTGAAGCTTTCTTT. Protein sequence: CASKSGLGTEAFF.

This clonotype has more than one count but fewer than ten. The chain has TRBV5-1 and TRBJ2-1, with D perhaps TRBD2 (6 bases). This CDR3 contains 15 residues. Germline CDR1 is SGHRS and CDR2 is YFSETQ. The V end lost 6 bases, the J end lost 0 bases, and 13 bases lay between the germline ends. CDR3 in amino acids: CASMESGFSYNEQFF. DNA of the CDR3: TGCGCCAGCATGGAAAGCGGGTTCTCCTACAATGAGCAGTTCTTC.

V gene TRBV11-1 combines with J gene TRBJ2-1; 12 bases map to TRBD2. Germline V gene data show CDR1 as SGHAT and CDR2 as FQDESV (reference sequence). J gave up 7 bases and V 1 base, and 11 bases lay outside the gene matches. The CDR3 is 18 amino acids. DNA for the CDR3: TGTGCCAGCAGCTTAGAACTAAGTCCTAGCGGGAGGGCGAATGAGCAGTTCTTC. Residues: CASSLELSPSGRANEQFF.

The chain couples TRBV20-1 to TRBJ1-2; maybe TRBD1 (6 bases). V was shortened by 6 bases and J by 0 bases, with 11 bases between the two germline ends. The CDR3 has 13 residues. CDR1 and CDR2 from the germline V gene are DFQATT and SNEGSKA (reference sequence). The DNA of the CDR3 is TGCAGTGCACTACAGGGAGCTAACTATGGCTACACCTTC. Amino acids: CSALQGANYGYTF.

The rearrangement links TRBV20-1 to TRBJ2-7, with D perhaps TRBD2 (6 bases). The CDR3 runs 15 residues. CDR1 is DFQATT and CDR2 is SNEGSKA in the germline V gene (reference sequence). The V and J ends lost 6 bases and 2 bases respectively, with 20 bases between them. The CDR3 DNA sequence: TGCAGTGCCCAACCCGGGGCGGGAAAACCCTACGAGCAGTACTTC. As protein: CSAQPGAGKPYEQYF.

This clonotype was found many times. Written as DNA, the CDR3 is TGTGCCAGCAGTTTCTGGGAGGACGAGCAGTACTTC. This sequence encodes CASSFWEDEQYF. This chain uses TRBV12-3 or TRBV12-4 with TRBJ2-7, with a weak D call TRBD2 (6 bases). The germline V and J ends were trimmed by 3 bases and 5 bases, with 8 bases remaining between them. The CDR3 runs to 12 residues.

V gene TRBV6-6 combines with J gene TRBJ2-5, with no clear D. Germline V CDR1 and CDR2: MNHNY, SVGAGI (reference sequence). The CDR3 is made up of 14 amino acids. The germline V and J ends were trimmed by 0 bases and 2 bases, with 7 bases remaining between them. DNA of the CDR3: TGTGCCAGCAGTTACTCGACGGATCAAGAGACCCAGTACTTC. Amino acid sequence: CASSYSTDQETQYF.

The chain has TRBV28 and TRBJ2-5; 11 bases map to TRBD2. This CDR3 is 15 amino acids long. From germline, CDR1 is MDHEN and CDR2 SYDVKM. Trimming removed 9 bases from V and 7 bases from J; junction bases left unmatched: 13. The chain's CDR3 is CASLPTSGIWVTQYF. The CDR3 DNA reads as TGTGCCAGTTTACCGACTAGCGGGATTTGGGTGACCCAGTACTTC. Looking up the rest from reference TRBV28 and TRBJ2-5 gives the full variable domain: DVKVTQSSRYLVKRTGEKVFLECVQDMDHENMFWYRQDPGLGLRLIYFSYDVKMKEKGDIPEGYSVSREKKERFSLILESASTNQTSMYLCASLPTSGIWVTQYFGPGTRLLVL.

This clonotype was seen more than once but under ten times. The rearrangement joins TRBV9 to TRBJ2-1, with 9 bases fitting TRBD1. The CDR3 spans 16 residues. V shed 0 bases, J shed 5 bases, and the junction held 6 bases outside the gene matches. Germline CDR1 reads SGDLS; CDR2 reads YYNGEE. CDR3 nucleotides: TGTGCCAGCAGCGTAGAGGCCGGGACAGGGAACAATGAGCAGTTCTTC. It encodes CASSVEAGTGNNEQFF.

V usage is TRBV6-1 and J usage is TRBJ1-1; no clear D. CDR1 MNHNS and CDR2 SASEGT come from the germline V gene. Trimming removed 4 bases from V and 1 base from J, with 7 bases in between. This CDR3 is 13 amino acids long. The DNA for the CDR3 is TGTGCCAGCAGTGTTGAGGCGAACACTGAAGCTTTCTTT. This sequence encodes CASSVEANTEAFF.

Points on this clonotype: One junction end disagrees with the germline gene, perhaps due to a read error. The rearrangement joins TRBV7-2 to TRBJ2-2, with TRBD2 identical over 10 bases. The CDR3 has 13 amino acids. Per the germline V gene, CDR1 is SGHTA and CDR2 is FQGNSA. CDR3 residues: CGSGRAMDGELFF. The CDR3 nucleotides are TGTGGCAGCGGGAGGGCCATGGACGGGGAGCTGTTTTTT.

The V and J genes are TRBV18 and TRBJ1-5; D is possibly TRBD1 (6 bases). In germline, CDR1 is KGHSH, CDR2 LQKENI. This CDR3 spans 14 amino acids. Between the trimmed V and J ends, which lost 8 bases and 0 bases, there was a span of 11 bases. The CDR3: CASPSGVSNQPQHF. In nucleotides, the CDR3 is TGTGCCAGCCCGTCAGGGGTTAGCAATCAGCCCCAGCATTTT. Full variable domain (missing parts from reference TRBV18 and TRBJ1-5): NAGVMQNPRHLVRRRGQEARLRCSPMKGHSHVYWYRQLPEEGLKFMVYLQKENIIDESGMPKERFSAEFPKEGPSILRIQQVVRGDSAAYFCASPSGVSNQPQHFGDGTRLSIL.